This entry describes one T cell receptor beta chain. The data originate from a study of blood T cell repertoires in COVID-19. The overall study: Samples came from the United States, Italy and Spain, spanning acute and convalescent COVID-19.

Germline assignment: CDR1 MNHEY and CDR2 SVGAGI. The CDR3 extends over 14 amino acids. The germline V and J ends were trimmed by 7 bases and 2 bases, with 15 bases remaining between them. Assay: immunoSEQ multiplex PCR; the TCRdb copy retains only in-frame clones and omits some. The top ten clones hold 6.2% of a sample with 150,000 to 200,000 clones, more than 80% of them seen once. The receptor was isolated from a man in his forties who had recovered from COVID-19. The V call is TRBV6-5, the J call TRBJ2-7; tentative D call: TRBD2 (5 bases). Source material: PBMCs or T cells enriched from blood (not recorded which). The DNA for the CDR3 is TGTGCCAGCACCCTGGGGAGAGGGACCTACGAGCAGTACTTC. Translating gives CASTLGRGTYEQYF.